One TCR beta chain is described in this entry. J was trimmed by 4 bases and V by 4 bases; bases with no gene match: 6. The germline CDR1 and CDR2 sequences are SGDLS and YYNGEE. The CDR3 contains 14 residues. Repertoires were generated with immunoSEQ multiplex PCR, while TCRdb's copy carries only in-frame clones and drops some. This sample has tens of thousands of clones, with under 95% found just once. These data come from a study of cytomegalovirus exposure and HLA in healthy donors. This clonotype was sampled from a man younger than 40 in good health and CMV-seronegative. The J gene is TRBJ1-2, the V gene TRBV9, with 8 bases matching TRBD1. Sample: PBMCs. The CDR3 protein is CASSPDRGPYGYTF. CDR3 sequence (DNA): TGTGCCAGCAGCCCAGACAGGGGCCCCTATGGCTACACCTTC.